These T cell receptor beta chains were read from a single sample in a study of CD8 T cells in ankylosing spondylitis. TCRdb called the 5' RACE reads again in MiXCR, with one record for every CDR3 protein. The sample carries 350,000 to 550,000 distinct CDR3 sequences, roughly 27% recorded once. The sequenced sample was blood, either unsorted or a sorted T cell fraction (not recorded which). These receptors all come from a male donor with ankylosing spondylitis. Both conserved end residues are part of each CDR3. D genes are given only for firm matches. Size tells how often a clone was seen (once, few, many) or the class of an expanded clone, and some rows leave it out.

. TRBJ2-5 TRBV5-1 . CASSLVLQGQETQYF TGCGCCAGCAGCTTGGTACTTCAGGGGCAGGAGACCCAGTACTTC
. TRBJ2-3 TRBV4-2 TRBD2 CASSQAPSGRGDTQYF TGTGCCAGCAGCCAAGCCCCTAGCGGGAGGGGAGATACGCAGTATTTT
once TRBJ2-5 TRBV24-1 TRBD2 CATSDPTSGASQETQYF TGTGCCACCAGTGACCCAACTAGCGGAGCTAGCCAAGAGACCCAGTACTTC
. TRBJ2-2 TRBV6-1 . CASYPSRPQIGELFF TGTGCCAGTTACCCGTCTCGACCGCAAATCGGGGAGCTGTTTTTT
many TRBJ2-3 TRBV24-1 . CATSDFVQGSTDTQYF TGTGCCACCAGTGATTTCGTGCAGGGGAGTACAGATACGCAGTATTTT
many TRBJ2-3 TRBV12-3/TRBV12-4 . CASSFGSTDTQYF TGTGCCAGCAGCTTCGGATCCACAGATACGCAGTATTTT
. TRBJ2-2 TRBV11-2 . CASSLGYGPGELFF TGTGCCAGCAGCTTAGGCTATGGACCCGGGGAGCTGTTTTTT
. TRBJ1-5 TRBV10-2 . CASSHSGGSNQPQHF TGCGCCAGCAGCCACAGCGGTGGGAGCAATCAGCCCCAGCATTTT
. TRBJ2-5 TRBV2 TRBD1 CASSAGQGASETQYF TGTGCCAGCAGTGCCGGACAGGGGGCGTCTGAGACCCAGTACTTC
few TRBJ2-4 TRBV12-3/TRBV12-4 TRBD1 CASSLDRGEAIQYF TGTGCCAGCAGTTTGGACAGGGGCGAGGCCATTCAGTACTTC
. TRBJ2-1 TRBV20-1 . CSAREQGTHNEQFF TGCAGTGCTAGAGAACAGGGAACCCACAATGAGCAGTTCTTC
. TRBJ1-2 TRBV4-2 . CASSQDKGGYLFYGYTF TGTGCCAGCAGCCAAGATAAAGGAGGCTACCTGTTCTATGGCTACACCTTC
. TRBJ2-1 TRBV11-3 . CASSLSSPNEQFF TGTGCCAGCAGCTTATCTAGCCCAAATGAGCAGTTCTTC
. TRBJ2-1 TRBV7-2 . CASSLGPAEYQQFF TGTGCCAGCAGCTTAGGACCAGCGGAGTATCAGCAGTTCTTC
. TRBJ2-1 TRBV12-3/TRBV12-4 TRBD1 CASRTTGTYNEQFF TGTGCCAGCAGAACGACAGGGACGTACAATGAGCAGTTCTTC
. TRBJ2-2 TRBV3-1 . CASSQDISKEGIGELFF TGTGCCAGCAGCCAAGATATCTCGAAGGAGGGGATCGGGGAGCTGTTTTTT
many TRBJ2-4 TRBV5-1 . CASSFGGRENIQYF TGCGCCAGCAGCTTTGGGGGACGGGAAAACATTCAGTACTTC
few TRBJ2-5 TRBV20-1 TRBD2 CSAGRAGAETQYF TGCAGTGCCGGGAGGGCAGGGGCAGAGACCCAGTACTTC
few TRBJ2-3 TRBV18 TRBD1 CASSLGQGAQYF TGTGCCAGCTCACTCGGACAGGGGGCGCAGTATTTT
. TRBJ2-3 TRBV3-1 . CASSQLRALQDTQYF TGTGCCAGCAGCCAACTCCGGGCCCTGCAGGATACGCAGTATTTT
few TRBJ2-1 TRBV20-1 TRBD2 CSASNSGTRTGNEQFF TGCAGTGCTTCAAATAGCGGGACTCGCACCGGGAATGAGCAGTTCTTC
few TRBJ1-2 TRBV7-9 TRBD1 CASRATGTGKGYTF TGTGCCAGCAGGGCTACCGGGACAGGGAAAGGCTACACCTTC
. TRBJ1-1 TRBV5-1 . CASSLDRDRVF TGCGCCAGCAGCTTGGACAGGGATCGGGTCTTT
. TRBJ1-2 TRBV27 . CASSYKQESYGYTF TGTGCCAGCAGTTACAAACAAGAATCCTATGGCTACACCTTC
. TRBJ1-2 TRBV29-1 . CSVESYSLGGYTF TGCAGCGTTGAATCTTACAGCCTTGGGGGCTACACCTTC
many TRBJ1-1 TRBV20-1 . CSARVQGGSTEAFF TGCAGTGCTAGGGTCCAGGGAGGGAGTACTGAAGCTTTCTTT
many TRBJ2-5 TRBV27 . CASSGREWETQYF TGTGCCAGCAGTGGCCGGGAATGGGAGACCCAGTACTTC
. TRBJ2-1 TRBV7-7 TRBD2 CASSSGGRFNEQFF TGTGCCAGCAGCTCGGGGGGTAGATTCAATGAGCAGTTCTTC
few TRBJ1-1 TRBV18 . CASSPQSTPAMNTEAFF TGTGCCAGCTCACCACAGTCCACCCCGGCTATGAACACTGAAGCTTTCTTT
. TRBJ2-3 TRBV3-1 TRBD2 CASSQVVLAGGADTQYF TGTGCCAGCAGCCAAGTTGTTCTAGCGGGAGGTGCAGATACGCAGTATTTT
. TRBJ1-2 TRBV7-2 . CASRTSGNGYTF TGTGCCAGCAGGACCAGCGGGAATGGCTACACCTTC
few TRBJ2-3 TRBV10-3 . CAISEQRPPDTQYF TGTGCCATCAGTGAGCAGAGGCCTCCAGATACGCAGTATTTT
. TRBJ2-4 TRBV2 TRBD2 CASSEQTGLAENIQYF TGTGCCAGCAGTGAACAGACGGGACTAGCGGAAAACATTCAGTACTTC
few TRBJ2-2 TRBV5-1 TRBD2 CASSLPLAGGPGTGELFF TGCGCCAGCAGCTTACCACTAGCGGGAGGGCCGGGCACCGGGGAGCTGTTTTTT
few TRBJ2-1 TRBV6-2/TRBV6-3 TRBD2 CASRPQIDSSGRAGEQFF TGTGCCAGCAGACCGCAGATAGATTCTAGCGGGAGGGCGGGTGAGCAGTTCTTC
. TRBJ1-1 TRBV5-6 . CASSWSVGTEAFF TGTGCCAGCAGCTGGTCCGTGGGCACTGAAGCTTTCTTT
. TRBJ2-7 TRBV4-2 . CASSQGGKGSYEQYF TGTGCCAGCAGCCAAGGGGGGAAAGGATCCTACGAGCAGTACTTC
. TRBJ2-3 TRBV20-1 . CSARDKRGTDTQYF TGCAGTGCTAGAGACAAGCGGGGCACAGATACGCAGTATTTT
few TRBJ2-1 TRBV2 . CASRGVDIYNEQFF TGTGCCAGCAGGGGGGTGGACATCTACAATGAGCAGTTCTTC
few TRBJ1-3 TRBV5-6 . CASSSVRTAGNTIYF TGTGCCAGCAGCTCGGTTAGGACAGCTGGAAACACCATATATTTT
. TRBJ2-3 TRBV20-1 TRBD2 CSARPTAGVTDTQYF TGCAGTGCTAGGCCGACAGCGGGGGTCACAGATACGCAGTATTTT
. TRBJ1-5 TRBV7-9 . CASSLGPASNQPQHF TGTGCCAGCAGCCTCGGGCCAGCCAGCAATCAGCCCCAGCATTTT
. TRBJ2-3 TRBV27 . CASSARTPRFLDTQYF TGTGCCAGCAGTGCCCGGACACCTAGATTTTTAGATACGCAGTATTTT
. TRBJ2-2 TRBV9 . CASRPGTYNTGELFF TGTGCCAGCAGACCCGGGACCTACAACACCGGGGAGCTGTTTTTT
. TRBJ2-7 TRBV20-1 . CSARAGERYEQYF TGCAGTGCTAGAGCGGGAGAAAGGTACGAGCAGTACTTC
few TRBJ2-2 TRBV24-1 TRBD2 CATRAGLADTGELFF TGTGCCACCAGGGCGGGACTAGCGGACACCGGGGAGCTGTTTTTT
few TRBJ1-1 TRBV12-3/TRBV12-4 TRBD1 CASRPGQGNTEAFF TGTGCCAGCAGACCCGGACAGGGGAACACTGAAGCTTTCTTT
. TRBJ2-1 TRBV5-1 TRBD2 CASSSSGRSDNEQFF TGCGCCAGCAGCTCCAGCGGGAGAAGTGACAATGAGCAGTTCTTC
few TRBJ2-6 TRBV24-1 TRBD1 CATSSTGDGANVLTF TGTGCCACCAGCTCCACAGGGGACGGGGCCAACGTCCTGACTTTC
. TRBJ2-1 TRBV20-1 . CSAQSGLQYNEQFF TGCAGTGCTCAAAGCGGGCTACAGTACAATGAGCAGTTCTTC